The T cell receptor (beta chain) described here comes from a study of T cell responses to AZD1222 COVID-19 vaccine. Study-level background: Second-dose intervals near 4 or 12 weeks were combined. Study-wide results and limits: Receipt of two AZD1222 doses was followed by a rise in Spike-specific TCR breadth and depth. Donors were mostly white British, more females; clonal diversity possibly underestimated. Baseline serology detected seropositivity in only a handful of AZD1222 recipients.

TCRdb's table, derived via immunoSEQ multiplex PCR, lists solely in-frame clones and lacks some. The data show about 120,000 clones, about nine tenths seen once. As to this clone: As yet, its antigen is unknown.

The germline gives CDR1 LNHDA, CDR2 SQIVND (reference sequence). The ends lost 8 bases at V and 8 bases at J; junction bases unmatched: 14. The CDR3 covers 14 residues. The genes are TRBV19 and TRBJ1-1; 7 bases align to TRBD1. The sequence derives from an adult in good health. The sequencing here drew on peripheral blood, taken on day 0 of AZD1222 vaccination. This chain's CDR3 is CASHPDRVKSEAFF. The CDR3 nucleotides read TGTGCCAGTCATCCTGACAGGGTAAAATCCGAAGCTTTCTTT.